This T cell receptor (beta chain) was profiled in a study of cytotoxic CD8 clonotypes in ibrutinib-treated CLL. As for the study in general: Average yields of 255,043 productive templates and 100,000 or so productive rearrangements characterized the samples.

As concerns this clone: The antigen remains undetermined.

Whole-study results and caveats: The study found baseline clonality above age-matched healthy donors, tracking circulating CD8+ T-cell counts.

Genomic DNA (around 2 micrograms) was obtained from cryopreserved PBMCs for construction of TCR beta libraries. Germline lookup yields CDR1 SNHLY and CDR2 FYNNEI. Trimming removed 7 bases at V and 5 bases at J, with 8 bases between. The CDR3 is made up of 11 amino acids. With sequencing, the targeted depth ranged from 1 in 200,000 to 1 in 1 million T cells. Clones were read by immunoSEQ multiplex PCR, and TCRdb kept only the in-frame ones, dropping some. The profile shows about 50,000 clones, roughly 50% of them singletons. The chain couples TRBV2 to TRBJ2-5; D gene uncertain. This sequence was found in a human donor with chronic lymphocytic leukemia. Material: PBMCs, obtained at disease progression, from a patient treated with ibrutinib. CDR3 DNA: TGTGCCAGCAAGTGGGCGGAGACCCAGTACTTC. Encoded protein: CASKWAETQYF.